The clone carrying this T cell receptor (beta chain) has a count of ten or more. What it binds is unknown. Both TRBC1 and TRBC2 were covered by a beta constant-region primer of two equimolar oligonucleotides. Ligated cDNA was amplified by four rounds of PCR with nested alpha and beta constant-region primers and SP2. TCRdb fed the UMI-ligation and nested PCR reads into MiXCR, producing one record per CDR3 protein. The table shows about 22,000 distinct CDR3 sequences, with roughly 9.1% occurring only once. The germline V gene encodes CDR1 SQVTM and CDR2 ANQGSEA. The CDR3 totals 15 residues. V was pared by 6 bases and J by 0 bases, with 16 bases between. This sample was taken from a study of naive and memory T cell subsets. Broader study findings: The power law exponent of TCR abundance differed between naive and memory cells.

Sequenced input: central memory CD8+ T cells from blood. This clonotype was obtained from a human donor in good health. The gene calls are TRBV29-1 and TRBJ2-3; D is possibly TRBD2 (5 bases). As DNA, the CDR3 is TGCAGCGTCGGAGGCGGCGGTTCTAGCACAGATACGCAGTATTTT. Translated, it gives CSVGGGGSSTDTQYF.